Given below is one T cell receptor beta chain in context. It lacks a known antigen. Per-base qualities were not stored, and no clone one base away is much larger. These data belong to a study of OX40 agonist ivuxolimab in advanced cancers. As for the study more broadly: Ivuxolimab, which targeted the costimulatory receptor OX40 (CD134), was an agonistic, fully human IgG2 monoclonal antibody. Intravenous ivuxolimab was administered to patients every 2 weeks at six dose levels: 0.01, 0.1, 0.3, 1.5, 3 and 10 mg/kg. Among the 52 dose-escalation patients, some 19 had hepatocellular carcinoma, roughly 15 melanoma, 9 renal cell carcinoma and 9 head and neck cancer. A male proportion of approximately 83% and a mean age of approximately 60 years, ranging from roughly 23 to 85, were recorded for the dose-escalation cohort. Prior anti-PD-1, anti-PD-L1 or anti-CTLA-4 therapy was permitted, and checkpoint inhibitors had been received by 30% to 40% of dose-escalation patients. Three dose-escalation patients achieved partial responses, one with hepatocellular carcinoma and two with cutaneous melanoma. Peripheral TCRbeta sequencing aimed to test whether ivuxolimab altered TCR sequence diversity and caused clonal T-cell expansion. The paper describes the monotherapy dose-escalation part (N of about 57 patients) of the phase I trial of ivuxolimab. Overall study outcomes, separate from this receptor: Clonal expansion of both CD4+ and CD8+ blood T cells was observed from baseline to week 6 at doses 0.1 to 3.0 mg/kg. In the 0.1-3.0 mg/kg groups, partial responders were among the patients with the lowest normalized peripheral clonal expansion, particularly in CD8+ T cells. After ivuxolimab, expanded clones were on average more numerous among CD8+ T cells than among CD4+ T cells. Low levels of normalized T-cell clonal expansion were also shown by some nonresponding patients. The antigen specificity of the clonally expanded peripheral T cells was not determined.

The CDR3 runs 13 residues from the cysteine to the valine. Just the 39-base CDR3 DNA is kept, in frame starting at base 1. The trim is 0 bases for V and 2 bases for J, with a gap of 5 bases between the germline ends. According to the germline V gene, CDR1 reads MNHNS and CDR2 reads SASEGT. The trial excluded patients who had a history of autoimmune disease or were on systemic immunosuppression. Peripheral blood for TCR sequencing was collected from all dose cohorts at baseline, on cycle 4 day 1, and on cycle 7 day 1. The samples were drawn from a first-in-human, open-label, multicenter phase I dose-escalation trial of ivuxolimab. Adults with locally advanced or metastatic melanoma, renal cell carcinoma, hepatocellular carcinoma or head and neck squamous cell carcinoma were enrolled in the trial. Before TCR sequencing, CD4+ T cells and CD8+ T cells were sorted from peripheral blood as separate populations.

Genomic DNA was isolated from the sorted cells so that the TCRbeta CDR3 region could be sequenced. The immunoSEQ Assay was used to sequence the TCRbeta CDR3 regions. Entries here come from immuneACCESS through TCRdb and include only in-frame sequences with V and J called. Some clones fail to appear in such tables; in the studies checked, an unresolved V gene covers under half of the shortfall, and the cause of the remainder is unknown. The sample table lists just over 80,000 clones, more than 75% of them with a count of one. The ten largest clones represent 0.32% of the sample. Sequencing was performed on CD4+ or CD8+ T cells sorted from blood, taken in a trial of the OX40 agonist ivuxolimab. Recombination joined TRBV6-1 with TRBJ2-7; the D gene assignment is ambiguous. The receptor's source is an adult with an advanced solid tumor such as melanoma, head and neck, liver or kidney cancer. The CDR3 loop reads CASSEAFTYEQYV. The nucleotide sequence is TGTGCCAGCAGTGAAGCATTTACCTACGAGCAGTACGTC.